A single T cell receptor (beta chain) is shown here with its context. This clonotype was observed a few times. Its antigen has not been determined. Base qualities were left out, and no much larger clone turns up one base away. Libraries were constructed by 5' RACE. Sequenced on a NextSeq 500. To allow correction of PCR and sequencing errors, the TCR library protocol tagged every TCR cDNA molecule with a unique molecular identifier. The original methods were these. TCR identification, UMI-based error correction and CDR3 extraction were all carried out with Decombinator tools. TCRs above a frequency of 2 per 1,000, corresponding to the top 1% of the tumor frequency distribution, were defined as expanded. Expanded tumor TCRs statistically deemed absent (corrected P<0.05) from at least one tumor region were classed as regional, and all other expanded tumor TCRs were classed as ubiquitous. Renyi diversity was computed with the R vegan package after each repertoire had been subsampled 100 times to 5,000 TCRs. CDR3 similarity networks were built from amino acid triplet string-kernel similarity, connecting CDR3s with pairwise similarity above 0.82. Using fastp at Q25 and MiXCR, TCRdb reprocessed the public reads and kept productive beta chains. Rows with one shared CDR3 protein collapse into an entry with the most common genes and DNA. TCRdb's processing, not the study's, gives the V and J calls here. Here the sample has 15,000 to 20,000 distinct CDR3 sequences; approximately 6.3% occur a single time. The ten largest clones capture around 6.5% of the sample.

This specimen comes from a study of spatial heterogeneity in lung cancer (dated by TCRdb to about 2019). About the investigation overall: Beta-chain transcripts were consistently detected in greater numbers than alpha-chain transcripts, which likely reflects a higher abundance of beta-chain transcripts. In tumor regions, TCR transcript counts showed a strong correlation with a T cell transcriptional module score from matched bulk RNA-seq. In the raw uncorrected reads, each unique combination of TCR and UMI appeared more than ten times on average. In non-small cell lung cancer, the study quantitatively compared TCR alpha and beta repertoires across several tumor regions, matched nontumor lung, and blood. Nonsynonymous mutation counts, determined by whole-exome sequencing of tumor tissue, were related to TCR repertoire features. At surgery, both alpha and beta chains were TCR-sequenced in 220 tumor regions, fewer than 65 matched nontumor lung samples and a few dozen PBMC samples.

The trim is 6 bases for V and 4 bases for J, with a gap of 19 bases between the germline ends. Sequences PRHDT (CDR1) and FYEKMQ (CDR2) are obtained from the germline V gene (reference sequence). The CDR3 holds 16 amino acids from the cysteine to the phenylalanine. Only CDR3 DNA remains: 48 bases, in frame from the first base. The full study reports these points: The number of expanded intratumoral alpha and beta TCRs correlated with the tumor nonsynonymous mutation count. Additional single-cell paired TCR alpha and beta sequencing was considered necessary to confirm, at a functional level, the hypothesis that regional TCRs recognize regional mutations. Counts of ubiquitous and regional expanded TCRs were found to correlate with counts of ubiquitous and regional nonsynonymous mutations, respectively. TCR-seq coverage of tumor T cells was estimated at only roughly 7.7% for alpha chains and 11% to 15% for beta chains.

The time point label here, explained by the study, means: sample taken at primary tumor resection. Samples were obtained from around 72 patients with early-stage, untreated non-small cell lung cancer from the lung TRACERx cohort. Without any cell sorting, TCR sequencing was performed on whole RNA extracted either from tumor and nontumor lung tissue or from cryopreserved PBMC samples. Patients were selected for TCR sequencing only if sufficient RNA was available from at least two tumor regions. Before being selected, tumor and adjacent nontumor lung specimens were reviewed by a lung pathologist. The sequence joins TRBV13 to TRBJ1-3, with the D gene not clear enough to name. This receptor was identified in a male donor with early-stage non-small cell lung cancer. The material was lung tumor tissue, obtained at surgery. The DNA sequence is as follows: TGTGCCAGCAGGCGACTCGAGGGAGGGAGAGGAAACACCATATATTTT. This gives the protein CASRRLEGGRGNTIYF.